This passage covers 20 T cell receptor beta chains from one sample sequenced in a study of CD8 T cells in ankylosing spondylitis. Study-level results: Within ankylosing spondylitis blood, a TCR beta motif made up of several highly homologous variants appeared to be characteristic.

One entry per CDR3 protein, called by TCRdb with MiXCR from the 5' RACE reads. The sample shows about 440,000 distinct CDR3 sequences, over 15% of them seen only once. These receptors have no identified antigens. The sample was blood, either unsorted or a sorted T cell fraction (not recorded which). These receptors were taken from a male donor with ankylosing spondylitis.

The CDR3, as DNA: TGTGCCAGCAGCTTTTCCGGGACAGGTATCAATCAGCCCCAGCATTTT. Its protein is CASSFSGTGINQPQHF. This chain links TRBV7-8 with TRBJ1-5; 8 bases match TRBD1. Germline-derived CDR1 and CDR2 are SGHVS and FQNEAQ. The CDR3 runs 16 residues. The ends lost 3 bases at V and 3 bases at J; junction bases unmatched: 7.

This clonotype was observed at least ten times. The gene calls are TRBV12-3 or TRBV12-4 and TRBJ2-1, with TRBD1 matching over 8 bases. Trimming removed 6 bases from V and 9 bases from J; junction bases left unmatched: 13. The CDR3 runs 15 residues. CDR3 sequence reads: CASRKTGGSSSEQFF. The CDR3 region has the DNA TGTGCCAGCAGGAAAACAGGGGGGAGTTCAAGTGAGCAGTTCTTC.

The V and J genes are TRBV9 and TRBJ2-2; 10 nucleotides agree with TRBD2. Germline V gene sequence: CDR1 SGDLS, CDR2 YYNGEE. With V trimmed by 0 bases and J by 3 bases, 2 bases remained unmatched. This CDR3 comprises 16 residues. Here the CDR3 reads CASSVVAGGYTGELFF. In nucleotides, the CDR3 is TGTGCCAGCAGCGTAGTAGCGGGAGGATACACCGGGGAGCTGTTTTTT.

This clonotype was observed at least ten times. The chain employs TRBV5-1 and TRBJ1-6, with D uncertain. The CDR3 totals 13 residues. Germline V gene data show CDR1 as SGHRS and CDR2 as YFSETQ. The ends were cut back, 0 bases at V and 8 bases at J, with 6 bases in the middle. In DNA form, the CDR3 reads TGCGCCAGCAGCTTGGAGGTAGATTCACCCCTCCACTTT. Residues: CASSLEVDSPLHF.

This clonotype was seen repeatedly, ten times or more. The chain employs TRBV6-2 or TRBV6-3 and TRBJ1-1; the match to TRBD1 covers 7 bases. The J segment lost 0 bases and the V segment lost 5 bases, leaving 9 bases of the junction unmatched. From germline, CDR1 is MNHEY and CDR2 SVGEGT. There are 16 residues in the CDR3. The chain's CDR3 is CASSPQGGYMNTEAFF. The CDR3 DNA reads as TGTGCCAGCAGTCCCCAGGGGGGATACATGAACACTGAAGCTTTCTTT.

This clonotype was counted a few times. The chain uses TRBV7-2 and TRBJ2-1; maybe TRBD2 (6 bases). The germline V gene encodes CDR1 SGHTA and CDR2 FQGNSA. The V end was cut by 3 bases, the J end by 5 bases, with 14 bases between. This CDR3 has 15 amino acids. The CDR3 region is CASSFGGAGNNEQFF. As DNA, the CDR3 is TGTGCCAGCAGCTTTGGTGGCGCGGGAAACAATGAGCAGTTCTTC.

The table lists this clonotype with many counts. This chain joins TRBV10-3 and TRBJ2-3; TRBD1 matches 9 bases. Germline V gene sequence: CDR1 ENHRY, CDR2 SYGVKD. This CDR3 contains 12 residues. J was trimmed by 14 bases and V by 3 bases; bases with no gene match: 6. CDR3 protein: CAISEPGQGPYF. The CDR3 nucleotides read TGTGCCATCAGTGAACCGGGACAGGGTCCGTATTTT.

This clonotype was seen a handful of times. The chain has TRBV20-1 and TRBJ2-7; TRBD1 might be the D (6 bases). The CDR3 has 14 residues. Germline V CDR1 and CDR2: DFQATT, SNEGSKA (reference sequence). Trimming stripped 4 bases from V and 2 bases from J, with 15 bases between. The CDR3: CSANPLTGPYEQYF. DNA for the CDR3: TGCAGTGCTAACCCCTTGACAGGCCCCTACGAGCAGTACTTC.

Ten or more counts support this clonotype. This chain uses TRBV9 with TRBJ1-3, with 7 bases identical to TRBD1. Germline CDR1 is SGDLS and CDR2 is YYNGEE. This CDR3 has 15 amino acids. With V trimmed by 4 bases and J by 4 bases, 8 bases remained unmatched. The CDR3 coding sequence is TGTGCCAGCAGCTCAACACAGGGGTCAGGAAACACCATATATTTT. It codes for CASSSTQGSGNTIYF.

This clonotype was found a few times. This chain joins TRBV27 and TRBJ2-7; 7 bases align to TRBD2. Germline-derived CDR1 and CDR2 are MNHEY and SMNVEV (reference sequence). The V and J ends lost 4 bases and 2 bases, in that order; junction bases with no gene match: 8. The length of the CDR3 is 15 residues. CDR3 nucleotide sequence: TGTGCCAGCAGTTCGCGGGGGAGGGAAACCTACGAGCAGTACTTC. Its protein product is CASSSRGRETYEQYF.

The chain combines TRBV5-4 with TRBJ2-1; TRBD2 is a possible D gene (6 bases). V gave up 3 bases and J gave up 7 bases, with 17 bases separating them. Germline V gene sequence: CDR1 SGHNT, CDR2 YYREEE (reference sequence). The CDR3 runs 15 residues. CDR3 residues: CASSSGLQRTNEQFF. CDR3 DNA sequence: TGTGCCAGCAGCTCAGGACTACAACGGACAAATGAGCAGTTCTTC. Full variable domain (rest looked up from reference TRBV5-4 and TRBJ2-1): ETGVTQSPTHLIKTRGQQVTLRCSSQSGHNTVSWYQQALGQGPQFIFQYYREEENGRGNFPPRFSGLQFPNYSSELNVNALELDDSALYLCASSSGLQRTNEQFFGPGTRLTVL.

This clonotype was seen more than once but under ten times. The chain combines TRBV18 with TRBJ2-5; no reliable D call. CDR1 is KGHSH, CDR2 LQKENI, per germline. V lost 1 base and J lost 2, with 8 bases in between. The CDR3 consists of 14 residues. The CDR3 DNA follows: TGTGCCAGCTCACCACGGAACGGACAAGAGACCCAGTACTTC. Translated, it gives CASSPRNGQETQYF.

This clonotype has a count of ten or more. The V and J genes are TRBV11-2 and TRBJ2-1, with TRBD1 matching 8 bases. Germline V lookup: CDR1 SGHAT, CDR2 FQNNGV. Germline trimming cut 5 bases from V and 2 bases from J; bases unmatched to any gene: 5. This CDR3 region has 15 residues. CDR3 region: CASSNDRGTYNEQFF. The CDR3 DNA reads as TGTGCCAGCAGCAACGACAGGGGAACCTACAATGAGCAGTTCTTC.

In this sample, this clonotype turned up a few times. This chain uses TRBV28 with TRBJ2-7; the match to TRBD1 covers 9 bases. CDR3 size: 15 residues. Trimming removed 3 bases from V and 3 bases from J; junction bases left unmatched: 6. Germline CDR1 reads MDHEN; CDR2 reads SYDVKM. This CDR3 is CASSFAGTGLYEQYF. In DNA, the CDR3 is TGTGCCAGCAGTTTCGCGGGGACAGGGCTCTACGAGCAGTACTTC.

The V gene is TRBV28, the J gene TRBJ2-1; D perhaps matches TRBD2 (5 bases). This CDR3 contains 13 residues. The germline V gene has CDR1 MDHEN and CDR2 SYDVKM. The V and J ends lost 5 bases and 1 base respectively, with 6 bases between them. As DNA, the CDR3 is TGTGCCAGCAGTCAGCGGTCCTACAATGAGCAGTTCTTC. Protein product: CASSQRSYNEQFF.

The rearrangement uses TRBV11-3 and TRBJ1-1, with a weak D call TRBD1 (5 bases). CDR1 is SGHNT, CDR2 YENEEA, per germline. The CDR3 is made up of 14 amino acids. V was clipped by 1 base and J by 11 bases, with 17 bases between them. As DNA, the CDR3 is TGTGCCAGCAGCTTAGGGTCGGGGCACATCGGGGCTTTCTTT. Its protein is CASSLGSGHIGAFF.

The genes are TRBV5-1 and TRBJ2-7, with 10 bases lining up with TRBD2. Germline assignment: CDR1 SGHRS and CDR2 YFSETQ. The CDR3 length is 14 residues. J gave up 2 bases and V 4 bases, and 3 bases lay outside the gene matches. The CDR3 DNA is TGCGCCAGCAGCGCACTAGCGGGGCCCTACGAGCAGTACTTC. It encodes CASSALAGPYEQYF. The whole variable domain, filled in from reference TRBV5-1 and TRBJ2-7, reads KAGVTQTPRYLIKTRGQQVTLSCSPISGHRSVSWYQQTPGQGLQFLFEYFSETQRNKGNFPGRFSGRQFSNSRSEMNVSTLELGDSALYLCASSALAGPYEQYFGPGTRLTVT.

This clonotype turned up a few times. The CDR3 bases are TGTGCCAGCAGCTTAGGGACAGGGAAAACCTACGAGCAGTACTTC. This codes for CASSLGTGKTYEQYF. The J gene is TRBJ2-7, the V gene TRBV7-2; 8 nucleotides align to TRBD1. V was clipped by 1 base and J by 2 bases; unmatched bases: 4. Germline values: CDR1 SGHTA, CDR2 FQGNSA. The CDR3 sequence is 15 residues long.

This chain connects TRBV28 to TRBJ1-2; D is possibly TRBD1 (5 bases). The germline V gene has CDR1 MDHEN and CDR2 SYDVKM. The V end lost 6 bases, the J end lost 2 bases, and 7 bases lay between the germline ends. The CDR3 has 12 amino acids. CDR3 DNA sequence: TGTGCCAGCAGATGGGACAACTATGGCTACACCTTC. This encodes CASRWDNYGYTF.

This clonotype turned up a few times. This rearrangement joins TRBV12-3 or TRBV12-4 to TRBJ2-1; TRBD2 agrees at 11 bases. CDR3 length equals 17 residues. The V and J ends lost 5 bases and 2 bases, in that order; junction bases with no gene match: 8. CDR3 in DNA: TGTGCCAGCAGTGCCTCCCTAGCGGGGGGTACCTACAATGAGCAGTTCTTC. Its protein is CASSASLAGGTYNEQFF.